A single sample gave rise to the 21 T cell receptor beta chains below, sequenced in a study of T cells after yellow fever vaccination. Each CDR3 protein gets one entry after TCRdb re-called the 5' RACE reads with MiXCR. The profile covers about 400,000 distinct CDR3 sequences, with over 5% appearing a single time and 15% taken by the ten largest. The sample in question was PBMCs, obtained 5 days after the yellow fever booster vaccination. Every receptor here comes from a young man who received the YFV17D yellow fever vaccine.

This clonotype was recorded a few times. The chain combines TRBV12-3 or TRBV12-4 with TRBJ1-5, with 7 positions matching TRBD1. V lost 5 bases to trimming and J lost 15 bases; unmatched junction nucleotides: 10. The CDR3 has 12 residues. CDR3 protein: CASSPPGGPTHF. In DNA, the CDR3 is TGTGCCAGCAGTCCTCCAGGGGGTCCCACGCATTTT.

In this sample, this clonotype turned up a few times. The V call is TRBV11-2, the J call TRBJ2-5; TRBD2 might be the D (6 bases). V was trimmed by 3 bases and J by 5 bases, leaving 10 bases between them. The CDR3 loop spans 13 amino acids. In germline, CDR1 is SGHAT, CDR2 FQNNGV. This chain's CDR3 is CASSLAGRETQYF. CDR3 DNA sequence: TGTGCCAGCAGCTTGGCGGGGCGGGAGACCCAGTACTTC.

This clonotype came up a few times. The rearrangement uses TRBV29-1 and TRBJ2-7; 11 bases line up with TRBD1. This CDR3 has 13 residues. The trim removed 7 bases at V and 2 bases at J, leaving 4 bases unmatched. Germline V gene lookup returns CDR1 SQVTM and CDR2 ANQGSEA. The CDR3: CSARDRGTYEQYF. CDR3 DNA: TGCAGCGCTAGGGACAGGGGGACCTACGAGCAGTACTTC.

This clonotype was found many times. The chain combines TRBV7-2 with TRBJ2-7; 9 nucleotides match TRBD1. The CDR3 runs 15 residues. The V gene end was trimmed by 2 bases and the J gene end by 3 bases; junction bases not matched to a gene: 5. Germline CDR1 SGHTA, CDR2 FQGNSA. The CDR3 loop reads CASSLTGTGFYEQYF. DNA of the CDR3: TGTGCCAGCAGCTTAACCGGGACAGGGTTCTACGAGCAGTACTTC. Supplemented by reference TRBV7-2 and TRBJ2-7, the full variable domain reads GAGVSQSPSNKVTEKGKDVELRCDPISGHTALYWYRQSLGQGLEFLIYFQGNSAPDKSGLPSDRFSAERTGGSVSTLTIQRTQQEDSAVYLCASSLTGTGFYEQYFGPGTRLTVT.

V gene TRBV6-5 combines with J gene TRBJ2-3; D gene ambiguous. The ends were cut back, 2 bases at V and 0 bases at J, with 3 bases in the middle. The germline V gene has CDR1 MNHEY and CDR2 SVGAGI. CDR3 length: 13 residues. CDR3 sequence (DNA): TGTGCCAGCAGTTACCTTAGCACAGATACGCAGTATTTT. This codes for CASSYLSTDTQYF.

The J gene is TRBJ1-2, the V gene TRBV30; 7 nucleotides agree with TRBD1. This CDR3 has 13 amino acids. The V segment lost 0 bases and the J segment 4 bases; nucleotides outside the gene matches: 2. Germline values: CDR1 GTSNPN, CDR2 SVGIG (reference sequence). CDR3 in amino acids: CAWSVGTVYGYTF. CDR3 nucleotide sequence: TGTGCCTGGAGTGTGGGGACAGTCTATGGCTACACCTTC.

The chain employs TRBV4-3 and TRBJ2-7, with D hard to call. The CDR3 has 13 residues. In germline, CDR1 is LGHNA, CDR2 YSLEER. V shed 4 bases and J shed 5 bases, with 12 bases lying between them. DNA for the CDR3: TGCGCCAGCAGCCGTCTGGGTTTCGACGAGCAGTACTTC. The encoded protein is CASSRLGFDEQYF.

Ten or more counts support this clonotype. The chain is built from TRBV4-3 and TRBJ2-2; 9 positions match TRBD1. Germline lookup yields CDR1 LGHNA and CDR2 YSLEER. The CDR3 length is 15 residues. V was clipped by 2 bases and J by 4 bases; unmatched bases: 2. CDR3 loop: CASSQRQGGTGELFF. CDR3 coding DNA: TGCGCCAGCAGCCAACGACAGGGGGGCACCGGGGAGCTGTTTTTT.

This clonotype was detected a few times. V usage is TRBV11-2 and J usage is TRBJ2-1, with a weak D call TRBD2 (6 bases). CDR1 SGHAT and CDR2 FQNNGV come from the germline V gene. V lost 0 bases and J 9 bases, leaving 12 bases between the germline ends. The CDR3 runs to 14 residues. CDR3 sequence (DNA): TGTGCCAGCAGCTTAGATGGGCTAGCGATTGAGCAGTTCTTC. Protein sequence: CASSLDGLAIEQFF. The full variable domain, completed using reference TRBV11-2 and TRBJ2-1, is EAGVAQSPRYKIIEKRQSVAFWCNPISGHATLYWYQQILGQGPKLLIQFQNNGVVDDSQLPKDRFSAERLKGVDSTLKIQPAKLEDSAVYLCASSLDGLAIEQFFGPGTRLTVL.

The genes are TRBV11-2 and TRBJ2-7, with TRBD1 matching 7 bases. The V gene's germline CDR1 is SGHAT and CDR2 FQNNGV. The CDR3 covers 16 residues. The V gene end was trimmed by 0 bases and the J gene end by 2 bases; junction bases not matched to a gene: 7. The CDR3 DNA follows: TGTGCCAGCAGCTTAGAAAGTTCGACAGGGCCCTACGAGCAGTACTTC. This gives the protein CASSLESSTGPYEQYF.

This clonotype was picked up a small number of times. The rearrangement links TRBV18 to TRBJ2-5; D gene unclear. This CDR3 spans 15 amino acids. The V gene's germline CDR1 is KGHSH and CDR2 LQKENI. Trimming shortened V by 3 bases and J by 1 base, and 12 bases separated the two germline ends. The DNA of the CDR3 is TGTGCCAGCTCACCGCTCCCGCCACGCCAAGAGACCCAGTACTTC. Its translation is CASSPLPPRQETQYF.

This clonotype occurred many times. The chain employs TRBV12-3 or TRBV12-4 and TRBJ2-7, with D unresolved. CDR3 length: 13 amino acids. Trimming removed 3 bases from V and 3 bases from J, with 9 bases in between. The CDR3 nucleotides are TGTGCCAGCAGTTTGGGGAATCACTACGAGCAGTACTTC. Translation: CASSLGNHYEQYF.

In this sample, this clonotype turned up many times. The V and J genes are TRBV9 and TRBJ2-2; D is undetermined. The CDR3 spans 13 residues. Germline V CDR1 and CDR2: SGDLS, YYNGEE. With 3 bases removed from V and 5 bases from J, the gap between germline ends came to 8 bases. The CDR3 here is CASSGLQTGELFF. The DNA for the CDR3 is TGTGCCAGCAGCGGCCTGCAGACCGGGGAGCTGTTTTTT.

Many counts were recorded for this clonotype. The genes are TRBV7-2 and TRBJ2-7; tentatively, D is TRBD1 (6 bases). Trimming took 5 bases from V and 2 from J, leaving 16 bases between them. Looked up from germline, CDR1 is SGHTA and CDR2 is FQGNSA. This CDR3 is built from 15 residues. CDR3 in DNA: TGTGCCAGCAGCATCACGGACAGCCCTACCTACGAGCAGTACTTC. Its translation: CASSITDSPTYEQYF.

This clonotype was recorded at least ten times. CDR3 loop: CSATQGSSGANVLTF. Here the CDR3 DNA reads TGCAGCGCCACTCAGGGATCTAGCGGGGCCAACGTCCTGACTTTC. The chain carries TRBV29-1 and TRBJ2-6, with D perhaps matching TRBD1 or TRBD2 (5 bases each). In germline, CDR1 is SQVTM, CDR2 ANQGSEA. The CDR3 runs 15 residues. Trimming took off 7 bases at V and 4 bases at J, with 17 bases between the two ends.

The chain employs TRBV10-3 and TRBJ2-2; TRBD2 matches 9 bases. The CDR3 extends over 16 amino acids. Unmatched junction bases numbered 7, after V lost 6 bases and J lost 2 bases. The germline V gene encodes CDR1 ENHRY and CDR2 SYGVKD. The CDR3 DNA follows: TGTGCCATCAGCGACCGGCTAGCGGGAAACACCGGGGAGCTGTTTTTT. Amino acid sequence: CAISDRLAGNTGELFF.

This clonotype came up a few times. The genes are TRBV20-1 and TRBJ2-1; TRBD1 is a possible D gene (6 bases). CDR1 is DFQATT and CDR2 is SNEGSKA in the germline V gene (reference sequence). Between the trimmed V and J ends, which lost 3 bases and 6 bases, there was a span of 18 bases. The CDR3 runs to 15 residues. In nucleotides, the CDR3 is TGCAGTGCTAGGGGGGTGACGAGAGGGGGCAATGAGCAGTTCTTC. Translated: CSARGVTRGGNEQFF.

V gene TRBV3-1 combines with J gene TRBJ2-5; D not certain. The CDR3 is 13 residues long. V dropped 3 bases and J dropped 2 bases, with 7 bases sitting between them. Looked up from germline, CDR1 is LGHDT and CDR2 is YNNKEL (reference sequence). CDR3: CASSQAVQETQYF. Here the CDR3 DNA reads TGTGCCAGCAGCCAGGCTGTACAAGAGACCCAGTACTTC.

This clonotype was seen a handful of times. The genes are TRBV5-4 and TRBJ2-3; the D is unclear. Germline lookup yields CDR1 SGHNT and CDR2 YYREEE (reference sequence). The CDR3 sequence is 12 residues long. V lost 4 bases, J lost 6 bases, and 9 bases lay in between. The chain's CDR3 is CASSTTADTQYF. The CDR3, as DNA: TGTGCCAGCAGCACGACGGCGGATACGCAGTATTTT.

The chain couples TRBV7-2 to TRBJ2-3; 7 positions agree with TRBD2. The V segment lost 8 bases and the J segment 6 bases; nucleotides outside the gene matches: 11. The CDR3 covers 14 residues. Looked up from germline, CDR1 is SGHTA and CDR2 is FQGNSA. The CDR3 nucleotides are TGTGCCAGCGGTGGGGGAGGGAAGGCCGATACGCAGTATTTT. Its protein product is CASGGGGKADTQYF.

This clonotype was seen many times. Its ends do not fully match the called genes, so a read error is possible. V is TRBV27 and J is TRBJ1-6; D not certain. Germline CDR1 MNHEY, CDR2 SMNVEV (reference sequence). The CDR3 extends over 14 amino acids. CDR3 loop: CASSYRVDYSTLHF. CDR3 DNA sequence: TGTGCCAGCAGTTATCGGGTCGATTATTCAACCCTCCACTTT.